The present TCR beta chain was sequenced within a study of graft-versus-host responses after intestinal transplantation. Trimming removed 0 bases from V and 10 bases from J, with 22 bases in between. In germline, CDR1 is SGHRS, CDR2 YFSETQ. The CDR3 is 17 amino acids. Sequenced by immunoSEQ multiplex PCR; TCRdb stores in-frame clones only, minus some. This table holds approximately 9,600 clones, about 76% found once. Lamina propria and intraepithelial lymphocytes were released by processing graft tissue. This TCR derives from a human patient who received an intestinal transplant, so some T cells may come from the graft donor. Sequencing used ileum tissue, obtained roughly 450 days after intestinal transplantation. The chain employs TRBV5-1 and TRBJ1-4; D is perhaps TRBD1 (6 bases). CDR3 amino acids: CASSLAALGLRGRKLFF. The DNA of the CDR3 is TGCGCCAGCAGCTTGGCAGCCCTCGGACTCCGGGGGCGAAAACTGTTTTTT.